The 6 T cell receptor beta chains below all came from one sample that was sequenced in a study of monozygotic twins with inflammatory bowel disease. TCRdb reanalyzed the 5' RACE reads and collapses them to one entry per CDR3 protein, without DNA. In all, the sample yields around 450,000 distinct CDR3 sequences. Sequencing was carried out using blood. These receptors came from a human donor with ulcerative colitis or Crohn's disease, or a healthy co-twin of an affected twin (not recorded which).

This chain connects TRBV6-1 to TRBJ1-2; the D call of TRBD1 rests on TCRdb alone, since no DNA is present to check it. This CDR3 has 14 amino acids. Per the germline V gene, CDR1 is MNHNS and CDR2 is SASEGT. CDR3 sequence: CASSSQVSNYGYTF.

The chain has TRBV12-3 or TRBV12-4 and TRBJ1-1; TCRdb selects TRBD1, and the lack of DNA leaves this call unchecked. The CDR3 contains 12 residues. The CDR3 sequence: CASSRRDTEAFF.

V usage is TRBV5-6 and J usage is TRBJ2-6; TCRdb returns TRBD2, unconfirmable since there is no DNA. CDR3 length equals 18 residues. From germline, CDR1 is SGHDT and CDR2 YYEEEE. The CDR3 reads CASSHGTSGISGANVLTF.

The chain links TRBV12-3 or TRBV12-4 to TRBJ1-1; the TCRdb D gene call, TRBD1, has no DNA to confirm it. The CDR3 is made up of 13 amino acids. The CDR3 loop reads CASSTGGRTEAFF.

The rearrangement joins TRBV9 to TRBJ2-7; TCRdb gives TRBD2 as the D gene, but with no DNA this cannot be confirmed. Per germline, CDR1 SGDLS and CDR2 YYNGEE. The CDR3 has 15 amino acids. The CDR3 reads CASSATAPGLGEQYF.

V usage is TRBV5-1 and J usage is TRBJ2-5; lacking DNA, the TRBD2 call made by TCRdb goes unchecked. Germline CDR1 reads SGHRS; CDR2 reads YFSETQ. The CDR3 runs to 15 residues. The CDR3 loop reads CASSWKTSMAETQYF.